This entry lists 15 T cell receptor beta chains sequenced from one sample in a study of cytomegalovirus exposure and HLA in healthy donors. The protocol was immunoSEQ multiplex PCR, while the TCRdb copy is restricted to in-frame clones and leaves out a portion. The sample shows about 110,000 clones, roughly 95% of them seen only once. Sequencing input: PBMCs. These receptors came from a young woman in good health and CMV-seronegative.

This chain joins TRBV28 and TRBJ1-5; the match to TRBD1 covers 9 bases. The V segment lost 5 bases and the J segment 4 bases; nucleotides outside the gene matches: 12. This CDR3 is built from 17 residues. Germline lookup yields CDR1 MDHEN and CDR2 SYDVKM. Here the CDR3 DNA reads TGTGCCAGCAGTGCATACCCGGGACAGGGCCGAAATCAGCCCCAGCATTTT. As protein: CASSAYPGQGRNQPQHF. Based on the CDR3 plus reference TRBV28 and TRBJ1-5, the full variable domain is DVKVTQSSRYLVKRTGEKVFLECVQDMDHENMFWYRQDPGLGLRLIYFSYDVKMKEKGDIPEGYSVSREKKERFSLILESASTNQTSMYLCASSAYPGQGRNQPQHFGDGTRLSIL.

This clone appeared a single time. The chain combines TRBV4-3 with TRBJ1-1; TRBD1 might be the D (6 bases). The CDR3 is 18 residues long. From germline, CDR1 is LGHNA and CDR2 YSLEER. Trimming removed 4 bases at V and 0 bases at J, with 21 bases between. CDR3 sequence: CASSPGFAGVMMNTEAFF. Here the CDR3 DNA reads TGCGCCAGCAGCCCCGGATTTGCAGGGGTAATGATGAACACTGAAGCTTTCTTT.

The CDR3 nucleotides are TGTGCCAGCAACCCGGCGGGGGGGGCCTACGAGCAGTACTTC. It yields the protein CASNPAGGAYEQYF. This chain connects TRBV6-1 to TRBJ2-7; 9 bases are a match to TRBD2. Germline V gene sequence: CDR1 MNHNS, CDR2 SASEGT. The V gene end was trimmed by 7 bases and the J gene end by 2 bases; junction bases not matched to a gene: 6. The CDR3 runs to 14 residues.

The chain has TRBV30 and TRBJ2-5, with 8 bases lining up with TRBD1. Per germline, CDR1 GTSNPN and CDR2 SVGIG (reference sequence). This CDR3 has 14 amino acids. After removal of 4 bases from V and 2 bases from J, the junction contained 6 bases not matched to a gene. As DNA, the CDR3 is TGTGCCTGGACCGGGACAGGCCTACAAGAGACCCAGTACTTC. As protein: CAWTGTGLQETQYF.

The rearrangement links TRBV5-4 to TRBJ2-3; the match to TRBD2 covers 7 bases. The CDR3 has 14 amino acids. CDR1 is SGHNT and CDR2 is YYREEE in the germline V gene (reference sequence). V lost 5 bases and J lost 2; bases outside the gene matches: 5. This CDR3 reads CASRGGGFTDTQYF. As DNA, the CDR3 is TGTGCCAGCAGGGGCGGGGGATTCACAGATACGCAGTATTTT.

In this sample, this clone turned up once. This sequence joins TRBV7-8 and TRBJ2-7; TRBD2 matches at 9 bases. The J segment lost 3 bases and the V segment lost 1 base, leaving 7 bases of the junction unmatched. CDR3 length equals 16 residues. Germline CDR1 SGHVS, CDR2 FQNEAQ. The DNA for the CDR3 is TGTGCCAGCAGCTTAGTTCTGCGGGGGGGCTTCTACGAGCAGTACTTC. Translating gives CASSLVLRGGFYEQYF.

V is TRBV7-2 and J is TRBJ2-1, with unresolved D. Germline V gene sequence: CDR1 SGHTA, CDR2 FQGNSA. Trimming removed 5 bases at V and 10 bases at J, with 15 bases between. CDR3 length: 13 amino acids. CDR3 DNA sequence: TGTGCCAGCAGCATAACGAACTCATGGGAGCAGTTCTTC. Protein sequence: CASSITNSWEQFF.

The chain's CDR3 is CASSYSIGQAAYEQYF. In DNA form, the CDR3 reads TGTGCCAGCAGTTACTCGATCGGCCAGGCCGCCTACGAGCAGTACTTC. V and J are TRBV6-5 and TRBJ2-7; unclear D gene. The CDR3 totals 16 residues. Germline V CDR1 and CDR2: MNHEY, SVGAGI. V dropped 0 bases and J dropped 2 bases, with 14 bases sitting between them.

J is TRBJ2-7 and V is TRBV27, with TRBD1 matching over 7 bases. Germline CDR1 is MNHEY and CDR2 is SMNVEV (reference sequence). After removal of 1 base from V and 1 base from J, the junction contained 7 bases not matched to a gene. The CDR3 runs to 16 residues. In DNA, the CDR3 is TGTGCCAGCAGTTTATTAGGGACAGTGGAATCCTACGAGCAGTACTTC. This codes for CASSLLGTVESYEQYF.

The J gene is TRBJ1-1, the V gene TRBV19, with D uncertain. CDR1 is LNHDA, CDR2 SQIVND, per germline (reference sequence). The germline V and J ends were trimmed by 2 bases and 4 bases, with 11 bases remaining between them. CDR3 size: 14 residues. CDR3 amino acids: CASSINEGSTEAFF. Written as DNA, the CDR3 is TGTGCCAGTAGTATAAATGAGGGAAGCACTGAAGCTTTCTTT.

The chain has TRBV27 and TRBJ2-7; weak D call: TRBD2 (5 bases). The germline CDR1 and CDR2 sequences are MNHEY and SMNVEV (reference sequence). V lost 6 bases, J lost 2 bases, and 17 bases lay in between. The CDR3 is 15 residues long. CDR3 sequence (DNA): TGTGCCAGCAGCCCTAGGACTGTGCCGCCCTACGAGCAGTACTTC. Translation: CASSPRTVPPYEQYF.

The chain recombines TRBV30 with TRBJ2-7, with TRBD1 matching over 7 bases. Germline V gene data show CDR1 as GTSNPN and CDR2 as SVGIG (reference sequence). The junction had 10 bases not matched to a gene; V was cut back by 4 bases and J by 4 bases. There are 14 residues in the CDR3. The CDR3 DNA sequence: TGTGCCTGGAACCCGGCAGGGGGACGGTACGAGCAGTACTTC. Residues: CAWNPAGGRYEQYF.

Notes on this clone: In the same sample, other DNA sequences code for this CDR3. J is TRBJ2-7 and V is TRBV28; 10 bases agree with TRBD1. J was trimmed by 3 bases and V by 2 bases; bases with no gene match: 4. CDR3 length equals 15 residues. Per germline, CDR1 MDHEN and CDR2 SYDVKM. This CDR3 reads CASSLGQGVYYEQYF. The CDR3, as DNA: TGTGCCAGCAGTTTAGGACAGGGGGTCTACTACGAGCAGTACTTC.

The CDR3 protein is CATSREGTGGREQYF. The CDR3 nucleotides read TGTGCCACCAGCAGAGAAGGGACGGGGGGGAGAGAGCAGTACTTC. This chain joins TRBV15 and TRBJ2-7; 8 nucleotides align to TRBD2. The CDR3 is made up of 15 amino acids. V dropped 0 bases and J dropped 7; count of bases not matched to a gene: 8. Germline values: CDR1 LNHNV, CDR2 YYDKDF (reference sequence).

V and J are TRBV4-1 and TRBJ2-7; no reliable D call. This CDR3 has 15 residues. In germline, CDR1 is MGHRA, CDR2 YSYEKL. Deletions cut 1 base from V and 3 bases from J, with 13 bases between. The CDR3 protein is CASSQVGSGGYEQYF. The CDR3 DNA is TGCGCCAGCAGCCAAGTCGGCTCAGGTGGCTACGAGCAGTACTTC.